These T cell receptor beta chains were read from a single sample in a study of post-analysis software for immune sequencing data. TCRdb fed the PCR reads into MiXCR, producing one record per CDR3 protein. The sample lists hundreds of thousands of distinct CDR3 sequences, 39% occurring once. Sequencing was done on a sample of blood. These TCRs come from a girl aged 2 to 10 with multiple sclerosis. Each CDR3 is given with its conserved first and last residue. A D gene is named only where the DNA matches it firmly. Clone size appears in some rows only: once, few, many, or a class for an expanded clone.

V gene: TRBV4-2; clone size: few; J gene: TRBJ2-7; D gene: TRBD1; CDR3 protein: CASSPGQGKKQYF; CDR3 DNA: TGTGCCAGCAGCCCGGGACAGGGGAAGAAGCAGTACTTC
V gene: TRBV5-1; clone size: -; J gene: TRBJ2-5; D gene: -; CDR3 protein: CASSPRSAFRETQYF; CDR3 DNA: TGCGCCAGCAGCCCTAGGAGTGCGTTTCGGGAGACCCAGTACTTC
V gene: TRBV29-1; clone size: -; J gene: TRBJ2-7; D gene: -; CDR3 protein: CSVGKDYEQYF; CDR3 DNA: TGCAGCGTTGGAAAGGACTACGAGCAGTACTTC
V gene: TRBV9; clone size: -; J gene: TRBJ1-1; D gene: -; CDR3 protein: CASSLRTAGEAFF; CDR3 DNA: TGTGCCAGCAGCCTACGGACTGCCGGGGAAGCTTTCTTT
V gene: TRBV29-1; clone size: few; J gene: TRBJ2-1; D gene: -; CDR3 protein: CSAKRGSDEQFF; CDR3 DNA: TGCAGCGCGAAACGGGGTTCGGATGAGCAGTTCTTC
V gene: TRBV27; clone size: few; J gene: TRBJ1-5; D gene: TRBD1; CDR3 protein: CASRRQGQGYSNQPQHF; CDR3 DNA: TGTGCCAGCAGACGACAGGGGCAGGGGTATAGCAATCAGCCCCAGCATTTT
V gene: TRBV20-1; clone size: few; J gene: TRBJ2-3; D gene: -; CDR3 protein: CSARMAGNTDTQYF; CDR3 DNA: TGCAGTGCTAGGATGGCGGGTAACACAGATACGCAGTATTTT
V gene: TRBV5-1; clone size: -; J gene: TRBJ2-3; D gene: TRBD2; CDR3 protein: CASSFLTSGRAIISTDTQYF; CDR3 DNA: TGCGCCAGCAGTTTCCTGACTAGCGGGAGGGCCATCATCAGCACAGATACGCAGTATTTT
V gene: TRBV29-1; clone size: -; J gene: TRBJ1-1; D gene: TRBD1; CDR3 protein: CSGRQGRDTEAFF; CDR3 DNA: TGCAGCGGACGACAGGGGAGGGACACTGAAGCTTTCTTT
V gene: TRBV5-5; clone size: -; J gene: TRBJ1-2; D gene: -; CDR3 protein: CASSSRTLLTDYGYTF; CDR3 DNA: TGTGCCAGCAGCTCGAGGACCCTACTAACCGACTATGGCTACACCTTC
V gene: TRBV6-2/TRBV6-3; clone size: -; J gene: TRBJ2-6; D gene: TRBD2; CDR3 protein: CASSPNGRPYSGANVLTF; CDR3 DNA: TGTGCCAGCTCCCCTAACGGGAGGCCTTACTCTGGGGCCAACGTCCTGACTTTC
V gene: TRBV5-1; clone size: few; J gene: TRBJ2-4; D gene: -; CDR3 protein: CASSLFRRAKNIQYF; CDR3 DNA: TGCGCCAGCAGCTTGTTCCGGAGAGCCAAAAACATTCAGTACTTC
V gene: TRBV5-1; clone size: -; J gene: TRBJ1-1; D gene: TRBD1; CDR3 protein: CASSLWAGGSDTEAFF; CDR3 DNA: TGCGCCAGCAGCTTGTGGGCAGGGGGCAGCGACACTGAAGCTTTCTTT
V gene: TRBV10-3; clone size: many; J gene: TRBJ1-2; D gene: TRBD1; CDR3 protein: CAIRAGGGYTF; CDR3 DNA: TGTGCCATCAGGGCAGGGGGCGGCTACACCTTC